A single T cell receptor beta chain is shown here with its context. The antigen is undetermined. Use of 60 Vbeta and 13 Jbeta primers characterized the PCR. TCRdb's copy holds only in-frame clones and misses some; the assay was immunoSEQ multiplex PCR. The sample includes about 82,000 clones, over 75% of them seen just once. This entry belongs to a study of cytomegalovirus exposure and HLA in healthy donors. General study results and limits: For presence/absence analyses, sequencing depth was assumed to be roughly uniform across donors.

The sample taken for sequencing was PBMCs. This clonotype was obtained from a man aged 45-65 years in good health and CMV-seronegative.

CDR3 in DNA: TGTGCCAGCAGCCACAGGGATGGCTACACCTTC. Its translation: CASSHRDGYTF. The chain joins TRBV2 to TRBJ1-2, with D perhaps matching TRBD1 (6 bases). Trimming removed 6 bases from V and 6 bases from J, with 8 bases in between. CDR3 length equals 11 residues. The V gene's germline CDR1 is SNHLY and CDR2 FYNNEI.